What follows describes a single TCR beta chain. Its antigen is currently unknown. The CDR3 length is 15 residues. Germline V gene sequence: CDR1 LNHDA, CDR2 SQIVND (reference sequence). Trimming removed 3 bases at V and 5 bases at J, with 13 bases between. This table comes from immunoSEQ multiplex PCR, and its TCRdb copy is limited to in-frame clones, with some not included. Found here are under 55,000 clones, around 80% of them singletons; the top ten hold around 14%. This sample is part of a study of PD-L1 blockade in urothelial cancer. Overall study: Atezolizumab 1,200 mg was given intravenously every 3 weeks, starting 2014.

General study findings and limits: Tumor-associated clones in blood expanded more at 3 weeks in durable-benefit patients.

Time point specified: peripheral blood 6 weeks after treatment start. This specimen consisted of PBMCs, obtained around atezolizumab (anti-PD-L1) treatment. The sequence derives from a man between 60 and 75 years old with urothelial cancer. The V call is TRBV19, the J call TRBJ2-2, with D maybe TRBD1 (5 bases). DNA of the CDR3: TGTGCCAGTAGTATTTCCCCGACAGAAACCGGGGAGCTGTTTTTT. Translated: CASSISPTETGELFF.